The clone carrying this T cell receptor beta chain was observed at least ten times. Its matching antigen is unknown. These data belong to a study of Graves' ophthalmopathy and Graves' hyperthyroidism. Study-level findings and limits: Progression of ophthalmopathy was predicted by the model with around 70% sensitivity and roughly 73% specificity.

The CDR3 is made up of 16 amino acids. Germline assignment: CDR1 SGHTS and CDR2 YDEGEE. V was cut by 5 bases and J by 0 bases, with 15 bases left in between. Stable hyperthyroidism referred to disease that showed no ophthalmopathy within 18 months of follow-up. RNA transcripts served as template for amplifying TCR beta CDR3 sequences. First-round RT-PCR used HTBI primers; second-round multiplex PCR followed. TCRdb re-derived calls from the multiplex PCR reads in MiXCR, one entry per CDR3 protein. The sample gives about 24,000 distinct CDR3 sequences, 48% of which show up once; 6.5% is in the top ten. What was sequenced was peripheral blood. The chain employs TRBV5-8 and TRBJ2-1; possibly TRBD2 for D (7 bases). This clonotype originated in an adult woman with stable Graves' hyperthyroidism. For the CDR3, the DNA is TGTGCCAGCAGAGGGGGGGCCTCGAGCTCCTACAATGAGCAGTTCTTC. This encodes CASRGGASSSYNEQFF.